A selection of T cell receptor beta chains follows, all from one sample in a study of beta chain features in type 1 diabetes. Only in-frame clones appear in the TCRdb table, and some are missing; sequencing was by immunoSEQ multiplex PCR. The table has some 640,000 clones, around 15% seen once. The sequencing sample was made of naive CD4+ T cells from blood. The source is a man between 18 and 35 years old with type 1 diabetes. The CDR3 runs from the conserved cysteine through the conserved F or W. D genes are given only for firm matches. Clone size is given for some rows only: seen once, a few or many times, or a class if the clone is expanded.

j_call,d_call,clone_size,v_call,cdr3_nt,cdr3_aa
TRBJ2-7,.,few,TRBV7-9,TGTGCCAGCAGCCGCGGGACGGATTCTCCCTACGAGCAGTACTTC,CASSRGTDSPYEQYF
TRBJ2-5,.,many,TRBV10-3,TGTGCCATCAGTGAGTCAGAGACCCAGTACTTC,CAISESETQYF
TRBJ1-3,.,.,TRBV5-6,TGTGCCAGCAGCTTGCGGGGGCGAACCTCTGGAAACACCATATATTTT,CASSLRGRTSGNTIYF
TRBJ2-7,TRBD1,few,TRBV6-5,TGTGCCAGCAGACAACAGGGGGCTGAGCAGTACTTC,CASRQQGAEQYF
TRBJ2-1,.,.,TRBV30,TGTGCCTGGAGTGTCCCTAGCTCCTACAATGAGCAGTTCTTC,CAWSVPSSYNEQFF
TRBJ2-7,TRBD2,.,TRBV9,TGTGCCAGCAGCGTAGGACTAGCGGGGGCCGAGCAGTACTTC,CASSVGLAGAEQYF
TRBJ2-7,.,few,TRBV6-1,TGTGCCAGCAGTGAAGGGGGGTTCTACGAGCAGTACTTC,CASSEGGFYEQYF
TRBJ1-1,TRBD1,few,TRBV5-4,TGTGCCAGCAGCATTGGTGGGACAGGGAACACTGAAGCTTTCTTT,CASSIGGTGNTEAFF
TRBJ2-7,.,few,TRBV30,TGTGCCTGGAGTTTACTAGGTCCCGCCGAGCAGTACTTC,CAWSLLGPAEQYF
TRBJ2-7,.,.,TRBV1,TGCACCAGCAGCCATTACTCCATTCCCTACGAGCAGTACTTC,CTSSHYSIPYEQYF
TRBJ2-1,.,.,TRBV27,TGTGCCAGCAGCCCGGAGGGGGCTCTTTCCTACAATGAGCAGTTCTTC,CASSPEGALSYNEQFF
TRBJ2-3,TRBD1,few,TRBV2,TGTGCCAGCAGTGGTGACAGGGGCACAGATACGCAGTATTTT,CASSGDRGTDTQYF
TRBJ2-3,TRBD2,.,TRBV6-4,TGTGCCAGCAGGGAGCGGGGGGGCACAGATACGCAGTATTTT,CASRERGGTDTQYF
TRBJ1-1,.,few,TRBV29-1,TGCAGCGTTGAAAAGAACAGGGCGAACACTGAAGCTTTCTTT,CSVEKNRANTEAFF
TRBJ2-3,.,few,TRBV6-5,TGTGCCAGCAGTTACGCGGCCAGGGTAACAGATACGCAGTATTTT,CASSYAARVTDTQYF
TRBJ2-1,TRBD2,.,TRBV19,TGTGCCAGTAGTATATCACCGGGAGGTTGGAATGAGCAGTTCTTC,CASSISPGGWNEQFF
TRBJ1-2,.,few,TRBV7-9,TGTGCCAGCAGCTTAGCTGGCAGGGACTATGGCTACACCTTC,CASSLAGRDYGYTF
TRBJ2-3,.,.,TRBV7-2,TGTGCCAGCAGAGAGGTCCGGGACACAGATACGCAGTATTTT,CASREVRDTDTQYF
TRBJ1-2,.,.,TRBV5-6,TGTGCCAGCAGCTTGGACAGTAACTATGGCTACACCTTC,CASSLDSNYGYTF
TRBJ1-1,TRBD1,few,TRBV19,TGTGCCAGTCGGAGGGACAGCTCCCGGAACACTGAAGCTTTCTTT,CASRRDSSRNTEAFF
TRBJ2-3,.,.,TRBV5-4,TGTGCCAGCACCAAGGTGGACAGAGGAGCAGATACGCAGTATTTT,CASTKVDRGADTQYF
TRBJ2-3,.,.,TRBV30,TGTGCCTGGAGTTCCTTGTCAGGGAATACGCAGTATTTT,CAWSSLSGNTQYF
TRBJ2-7,.,few,TRBV7-9,TGTGCCAGCAGCTATGGACGGGAAGTTGACGATGAGCAGTACTTC,CASSYGREVDDEQYF
TRBJ2-5,.,few,TRBV5-1,TGCGCCAGCAGCTTGGGAGCAGGTCTGGAGACCCAGTACTTC,CASSLGAGLETQYF
TRBJ1-6,TRBD1,.,TRBV7-3,TGTGCCAGCGGAATGGGACAGCAGAATTCACCCCTCCACTTT,CASGMGQQNSPLHF
TRBJ1-1,.,few,TRBV5-6,TGTGCCAGCAGCTTTTTCCCCCCCCAGGGTGGCACTGAAGCTTTCTTT,CASSFFPPQGGTEAFF
TRBJ2-3,.,.,TRBV9,TGTGCCAGCAGCGTTACTGGGTGGGATACGCAGTATTTT,CASSVTGWDTQYF
TRBJ2-3,.,.,TRBV18,TGTGCCAGCTCACCACCAGGGGGTCCAGATACGCAGTATTTT,CASSPPGGPDTQYF
TRBJ2-7,.,.,TRBV5-4,TGTGCCAGCAGCTTGGGAAGGCGGGACGAGCAGTACTTC,CASSLGRRDEQYF
TRBJ2-7,TRBD2,few,TRBV29-1,TGCAGCGTTGAAACCGGGACTAGCGGGAGAAGGCAGTACTTC,CSVETGTSGRRQYF
TRBJ1-1,.,.,TRBV6-5,TGTGCCACCAAGGGTGGGGGGGAGAGGACTGAAGCTTTCTTT,CATKGGGERTEAFF
TRBJ2-2,TRBD2,.,TRBV15,TGTGCCACCAGCAGAGGGGGAGGGTTGTCCGGGGAGCTGTTTTTT,CATSRGGGLSGELFF
TRBJ2-5,.,few,TRBV19,TGTGCCACCGCTCTAGCGTCTCAAGAGACCCAGTACTTC,CATALASQETQYF
TRBJ2-1,.,.,TRBV21-1,TGTGCCAGCAGCAAGTCGGGGCGAGAGCAGTTCTTC,CASSKSGREQFF
TRBJ2-5,.,.,TRBV2,TGTGCCAGCAGCCCGGCGGAGACCCAGTACTTC,CASSPAETQYF
TRBJ2-3,TRBD2,.,TRBV7-2,TGTGCCAGCAGCCCGCCCCACGCGGGGGGCCTCACAGATACGCAGTATTTT,CASSPPHAGGLTDTQYF
TRBJ1-1,.,.,TRBV7-9,TGTGCCAGCAGCTTAAGACAGTCCATGAACACTGAAGCTTTCTTT,CASSLRQSMNTEAFF
TRBJ2-1,.,.,TRBV7-9,TGTGCCAGCTATCGCTCGGGACCCTTCGAGACTAGCAATGAGCAGTTCTTC,CASYRSGPFETSNEQFF
TRBJ2-1,.,few,TRBV20-1,TGCAGTGCTCGACTCGACAATGAGCAGTTCTTC,CSARLDNEQFF
TRBJ1-1,.,.,TRBV29-1,TGCAGCGTTGGGGTCGGGCAAGCTTTCTTT,CSVGVGQAFF
TRBJ1-5,.,.,TRBV10-3,TGTGCCATCAGTGACAGACTTAGCAATCAGCCCCAGCATTTT,CAISDRLSNQPQHF
TRBJ1-1,.,.,TRBV30,TGTGCCTTCGAGGGATACGGGAACACTGAAGCTTTCTTT,CAFEGYGNTEAFF
TRBJ2-1,.,few,TRBV30,TGTGCCTGGAGTGCCCAAATGGGTGAGCAGTTCTTC,CAWSAQMGEQFF
TRBJ2-7,.,.,TRBV5-6,TGTGCCAGCAGCCGTATAACGGCAGGGCCCAACGAGCAGTACTTC,CASSRITAGPNEQYF
TRBJ1-2,TRBD1,few,TRBV19,TGTGCCAGTAGTTCCGACCGCCGGGACAGCTACTATGGCTACACCTTC,CASSSDRRDSYYGYTF
TRBJ1-1,TRBD1,.,TRBV2,TGTGCCAGCAGCACAGGGGGTACTGAAGCTTTCTTT,CASSTGGTEAFF
TRBJ2-5,.,.,TRBV29-1,TGCAGCGTTTCCCCGGGGTACCAAGAGACCCAGTACTTC,CSVSPGYQETQYF